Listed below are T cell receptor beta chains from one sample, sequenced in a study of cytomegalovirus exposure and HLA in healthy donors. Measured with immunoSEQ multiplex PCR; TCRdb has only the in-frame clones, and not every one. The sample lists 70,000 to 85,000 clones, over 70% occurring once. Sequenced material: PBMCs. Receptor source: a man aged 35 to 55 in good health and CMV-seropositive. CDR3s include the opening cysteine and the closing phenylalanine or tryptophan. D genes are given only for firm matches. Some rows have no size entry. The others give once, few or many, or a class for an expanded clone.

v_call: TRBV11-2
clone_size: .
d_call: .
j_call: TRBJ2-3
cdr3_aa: CASSLDYTDTQYF
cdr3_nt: TGTGCCAGCAGCTTAGACTACACAGATACGCAGTATTTT

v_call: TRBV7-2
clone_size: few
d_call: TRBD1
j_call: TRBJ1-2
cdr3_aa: CASSPVTGDNGYTF
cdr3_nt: TGTGCCAGCAGCCCGGTCACAGGGGATAATGGCTACACCTTC

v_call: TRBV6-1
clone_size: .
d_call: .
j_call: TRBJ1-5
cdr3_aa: CASSEAPWGRVNQPQHF
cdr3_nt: TGTGCCAGCAGTGAAGCGCCCTGGGGCAGGGTTAATCAGCCCCAGCATTTT

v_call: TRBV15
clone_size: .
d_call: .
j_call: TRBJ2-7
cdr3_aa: CATSGGGQKYEQYF
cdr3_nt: TGTGCCACCAGCGGCGGAGGTCAAAAATACGAGCAGTACTTC

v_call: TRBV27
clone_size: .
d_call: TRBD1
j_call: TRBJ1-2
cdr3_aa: CASSLGTANGYTF
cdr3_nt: TGTGCCAGCAGCCTTGGGACAGCGAATGGCTACACCTTC

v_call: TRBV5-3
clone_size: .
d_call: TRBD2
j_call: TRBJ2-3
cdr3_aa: CARSLITSGSGSDTQYF
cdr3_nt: TGTGCCAGAAGCCTGATTACTAGCGGGAGTGGGTCAGATACGCAGTATTTT

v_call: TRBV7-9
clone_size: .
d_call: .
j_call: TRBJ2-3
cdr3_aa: CASSLGKGGGRTDTQYF
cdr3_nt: TGTGCCAGCAGCTTAGGAAAAGGGGGGGGTCGGACAGATACGCAGTATTTT

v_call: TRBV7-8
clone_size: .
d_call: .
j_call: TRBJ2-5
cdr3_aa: CASGLGTGQETQYF
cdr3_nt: TGTGCCAGCGGTCTGGGAACAGGACAAGAGACCCAGTACTTC

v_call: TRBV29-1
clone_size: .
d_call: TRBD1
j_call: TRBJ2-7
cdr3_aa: CSVRTGVEQYF
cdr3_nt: TGCAGCGTTAGAACAGGGGTCGAGCAGTACTTC

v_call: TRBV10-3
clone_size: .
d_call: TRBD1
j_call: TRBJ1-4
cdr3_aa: CAISPTGTGAEKLFF
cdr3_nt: TGTGCCATCAGTCCGACCGGGACAGGGGCCGAAAAACTGTTTTTT

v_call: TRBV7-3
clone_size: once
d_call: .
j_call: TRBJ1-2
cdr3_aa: CASSPKPGSNYGYTF
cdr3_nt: TGTGCCAGCAGCCCTAAACCAGGGTCTAACTATGGCTACACCTTC

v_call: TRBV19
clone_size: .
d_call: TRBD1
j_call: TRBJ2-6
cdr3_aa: CASSSPRQGANGANVLTF
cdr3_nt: TGTGCCAGTAGTAGCCCTAGGCAGGGGGCGAATGGGGCCAACGTCCTGACTTTC

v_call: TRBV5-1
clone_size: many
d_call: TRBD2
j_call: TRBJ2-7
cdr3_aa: CASSWDSGGYEQYF
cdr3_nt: TGCGCCAGCAGCTGGGACTCGGGGGGGTACGAGCAGTACTTC

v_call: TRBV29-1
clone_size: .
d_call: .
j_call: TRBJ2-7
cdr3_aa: CSGIKGGEQYF
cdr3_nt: TGCAGCGGCATAAAAGGGGGCGAGCAGTACTTC

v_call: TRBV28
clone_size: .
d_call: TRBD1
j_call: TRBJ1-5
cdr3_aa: CASSRAQGGEDQPQHF
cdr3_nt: TGTGCCAGCAGCCGTGCTCAGGGGGGAGAAGACCAGCCCCAGCATTTT

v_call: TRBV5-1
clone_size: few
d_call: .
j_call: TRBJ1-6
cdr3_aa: CASSSAQGTPLHF
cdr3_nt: TGCGCCAGCAGCTCAGCCCAGGGCACACCCCTCCACTTT

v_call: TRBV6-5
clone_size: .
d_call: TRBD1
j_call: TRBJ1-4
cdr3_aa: CASRSGQGEKLFF
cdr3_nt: TGTGCCAGCAGGAGCGGACAGGGAGAAAAACTGTTTTTT

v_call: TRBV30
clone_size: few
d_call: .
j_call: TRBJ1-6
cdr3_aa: CAWRQGNSPLHF
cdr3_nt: TGTGCCTGGCGGCAGGGGAATTCACCCCTCCACTTT

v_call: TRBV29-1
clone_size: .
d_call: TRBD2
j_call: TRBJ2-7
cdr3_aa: CSAQRTRSTYEQYF
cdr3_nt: TGCAGCGCCCAACGGACTAGGTCTACCTACGAGCAGTACTTC

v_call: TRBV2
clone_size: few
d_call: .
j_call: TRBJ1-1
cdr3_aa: CASSVQGRNTEAFF
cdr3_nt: TGTGCCAGCAGTGTTCAGGGCCGGAACACTGAAGCTTTCTTT

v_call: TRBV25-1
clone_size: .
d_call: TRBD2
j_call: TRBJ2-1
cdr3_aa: CASRQASGRYNDEQFF
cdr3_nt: TGTGCCAGCAGACAAGCTAGCGGGAGGTATAACGATGAGCAGTTCTTC

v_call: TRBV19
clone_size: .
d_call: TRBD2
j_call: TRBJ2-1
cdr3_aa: CASSGGTSGYNEQFF
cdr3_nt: TGTGCCAGTAGTGGAGGGACTAGCGGGTATAATGAGCAGTTCTTC

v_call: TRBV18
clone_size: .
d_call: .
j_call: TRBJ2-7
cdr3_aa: CASSLRQDYEQYF
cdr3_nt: TGTGCCAGCTCACTTCGGCAGGACTACGAGCAGTACTTC

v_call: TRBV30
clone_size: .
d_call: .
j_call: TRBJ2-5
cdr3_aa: CAWSLRPSGTQYF
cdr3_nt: TGTGCCTGGAGTCTCCGCCCGAGCGGGACCCAGTACTTC

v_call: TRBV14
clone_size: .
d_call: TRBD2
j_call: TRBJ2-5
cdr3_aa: CASSRLSGTSIETQYF
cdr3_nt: TGTGCCAGCAGCAGACTATCCGGGACTAGCATCGAGACCCAGTACTTC

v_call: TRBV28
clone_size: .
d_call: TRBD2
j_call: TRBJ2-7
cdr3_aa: CASSLWGLTGLGYEQYF
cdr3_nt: TGTGCCAGCAGTTTATGGGGGTTGACGGGACTAGGATACGAGCAGTACTTC

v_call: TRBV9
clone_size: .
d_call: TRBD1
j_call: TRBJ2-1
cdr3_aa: CASSSGQVSYNEQFF
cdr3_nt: TGTGCCAGCAGCTCGGGACAGGTGTCCTACAATGAGCAGTTCTTC

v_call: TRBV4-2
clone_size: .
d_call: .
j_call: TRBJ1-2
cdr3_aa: CASSQDGSVKGYTF
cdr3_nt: TGTGCCAGCAGCCAAGATGGCTCCGTAAAAGGCTACACCTTC

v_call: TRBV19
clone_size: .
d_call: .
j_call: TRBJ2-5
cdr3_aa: CASSINRGGETQYF
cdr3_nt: TGTGCCAGTAGTATTAACAGGGGGGGGGAGACCCAGTACTTC

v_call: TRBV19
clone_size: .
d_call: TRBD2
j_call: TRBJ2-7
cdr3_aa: CASSIAGGSTYEQYF
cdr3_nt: TGTGCCAGTAGTATAGCGGGAGGGTCCACCTACGAGCAGTACTTC

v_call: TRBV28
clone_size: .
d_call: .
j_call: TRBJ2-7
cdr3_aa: CASREKGARYEQYF
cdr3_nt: TGTGCCAGCAGGGAGAAGGGAGCGCGCTACGAGCAGTACTTC

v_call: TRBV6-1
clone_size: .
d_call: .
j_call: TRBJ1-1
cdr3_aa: CASSEPPGGTAFF
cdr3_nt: TGTGCCAGCAGTGAACCTCCCGGGGGTACTGCTTTCTTT

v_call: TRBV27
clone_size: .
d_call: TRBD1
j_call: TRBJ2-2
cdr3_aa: CASSMTGDGELFF
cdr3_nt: TGTGCCAGCAGCATGACAGGGGACGGGGAGCTGTTTTTT

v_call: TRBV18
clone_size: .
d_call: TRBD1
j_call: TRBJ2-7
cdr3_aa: CASSLGQISSYEQYF
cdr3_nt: TGTGCCAGCTCCCTGGGACAGATAAGCTCCTACGAGCAGTACTTC

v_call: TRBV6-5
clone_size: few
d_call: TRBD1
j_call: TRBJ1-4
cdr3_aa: CASSGTGGLNEKLFF
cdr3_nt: TGTGCCAGCAGCGGGACAGGGGGGCTTAATGAAAAACTGTTTTTT

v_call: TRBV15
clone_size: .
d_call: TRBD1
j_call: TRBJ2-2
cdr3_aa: CATSRELLGATGTGGSGELFF
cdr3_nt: TGTGCCACCAGCAGAGAGCTGCTTGGGGCCACCGGGACAGGGGGCAGCGGGGAGCTGTTTTTT

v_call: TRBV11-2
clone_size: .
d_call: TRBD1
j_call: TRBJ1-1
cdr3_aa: CASNLNRGNTEAFF
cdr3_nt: TGTGCCAGCAACCTGAACAGGGGGAACACTGAAGCTTTCTTT

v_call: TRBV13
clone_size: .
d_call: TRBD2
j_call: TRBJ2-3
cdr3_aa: CASSSGTRSTDTQYF
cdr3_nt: TGTGCCAGCAGCTCCGGGACTAGGAGCACAGATACGCAGTATTTT

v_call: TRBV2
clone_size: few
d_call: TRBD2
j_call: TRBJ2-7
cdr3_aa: CASTSGPSYEQYF
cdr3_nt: TGTGCCAGTACTAGCGGTCCTTCCTACGAGCAGTACTTC

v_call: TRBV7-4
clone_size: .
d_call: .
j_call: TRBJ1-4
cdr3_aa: CASSLTQTAVRGTNEKLFF
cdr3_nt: TGTGCCAGCAGCTTAACCCAGACAGCAGTAAGGGGAACTAATGAAAAACTGTTTTTT

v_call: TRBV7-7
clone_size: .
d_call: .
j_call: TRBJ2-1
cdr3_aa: CASSLNRDNEQFF
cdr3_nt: TGTGCCAGCAGCTTAAACAGGGACAATGAGCAGTTCTTC

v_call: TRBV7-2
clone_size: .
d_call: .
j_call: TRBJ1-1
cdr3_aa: CASRLNPGEAFF
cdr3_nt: TGTGCCAGCAGACTTAACCCGGGAGAAGCTTTCTTT

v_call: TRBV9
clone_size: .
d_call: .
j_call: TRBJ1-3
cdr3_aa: CASSVTHSGNTIYF
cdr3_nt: TGTGCCAGCAGCGTTACACACTCTGGAAACACCATATATTTT

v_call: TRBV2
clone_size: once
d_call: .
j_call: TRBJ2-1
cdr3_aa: CASSGSRGEQFF
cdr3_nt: TGTGCCAGCAGTGGCAGTAGAGGCGAGCAGTTCTTC

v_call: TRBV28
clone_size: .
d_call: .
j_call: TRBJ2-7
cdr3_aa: CASTLRGRVPWEQYF
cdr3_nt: TGTGCCAGCACCCTAAGGGGCAGGGTTCCGTGGGAGCAGTACTTC

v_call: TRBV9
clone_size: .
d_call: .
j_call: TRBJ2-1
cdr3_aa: CASSVVAGMSNEQFF
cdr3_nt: TGTGCCAGCAGCGTAGTGGCGGGGATGAGCAATGAGCAGTTCTTC

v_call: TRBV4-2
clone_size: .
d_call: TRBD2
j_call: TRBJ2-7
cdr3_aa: CASSQVQLANSYEQYF
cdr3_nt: TGTGCCAGCAGCCAAGTTCAACTAGCGAACTCCTACGAGCAGTACTTC

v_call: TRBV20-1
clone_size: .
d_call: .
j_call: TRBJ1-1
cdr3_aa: CSAPDITEAFF
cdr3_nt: TGCAGTGCTCCAGACATTACTGAAGCTTTCTTT

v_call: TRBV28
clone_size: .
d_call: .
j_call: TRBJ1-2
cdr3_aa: CASSFLGGIQGNGYTF
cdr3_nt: TGTGCCAGCAGTTTTCTGGGGGGGATACAGGGAAATGGCTACACCTTC

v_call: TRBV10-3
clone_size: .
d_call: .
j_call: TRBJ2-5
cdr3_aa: CAISGGEETQYF
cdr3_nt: TGTGCCATCAGTGGCGGGGAGGAGACCCAGTACTTC